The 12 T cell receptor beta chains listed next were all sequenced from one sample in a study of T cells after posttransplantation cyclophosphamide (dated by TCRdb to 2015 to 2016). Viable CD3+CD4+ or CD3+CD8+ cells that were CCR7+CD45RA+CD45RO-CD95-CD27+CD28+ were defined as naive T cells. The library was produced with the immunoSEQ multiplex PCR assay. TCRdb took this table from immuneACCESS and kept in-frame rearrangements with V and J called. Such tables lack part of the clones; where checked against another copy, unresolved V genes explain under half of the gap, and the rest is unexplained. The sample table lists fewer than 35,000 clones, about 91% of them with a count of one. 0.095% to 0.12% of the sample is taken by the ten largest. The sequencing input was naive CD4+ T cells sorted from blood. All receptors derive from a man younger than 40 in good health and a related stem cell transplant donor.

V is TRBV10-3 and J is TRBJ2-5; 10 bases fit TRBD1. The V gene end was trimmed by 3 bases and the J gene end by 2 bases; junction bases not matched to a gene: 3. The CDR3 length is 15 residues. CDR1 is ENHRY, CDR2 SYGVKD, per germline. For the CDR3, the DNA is TGTGCCATCAGTGAAGGGGGACAGGGGCAAGAGACCCAGTACTTC. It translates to CAISEGGQGQETQYF.

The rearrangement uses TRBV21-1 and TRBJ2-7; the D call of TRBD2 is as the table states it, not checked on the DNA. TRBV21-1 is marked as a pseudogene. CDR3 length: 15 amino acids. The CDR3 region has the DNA TGTGCCAGCAGCAAAGTAGGGACTCCGTGCTACGAGCAGTACTTC. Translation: CASSKVGTPCYEQYF.

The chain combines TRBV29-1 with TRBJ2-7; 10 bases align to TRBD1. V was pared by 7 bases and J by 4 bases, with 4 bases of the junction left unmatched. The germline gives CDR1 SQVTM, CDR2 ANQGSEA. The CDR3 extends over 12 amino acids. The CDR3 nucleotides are TGCAGCGCCGGGACAGGGGTTTACGAGCAGTACTTC. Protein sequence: CSAGTGVYEQYF.

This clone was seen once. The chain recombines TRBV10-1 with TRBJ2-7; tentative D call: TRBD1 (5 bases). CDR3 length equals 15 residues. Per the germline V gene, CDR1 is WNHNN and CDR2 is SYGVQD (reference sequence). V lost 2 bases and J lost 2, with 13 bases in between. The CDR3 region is CASSEPPGWTYEQYF. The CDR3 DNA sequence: TGCGCCAGCAGTGAGCCCCCAGGGTGGACCTACGAGCAGTACTTC.

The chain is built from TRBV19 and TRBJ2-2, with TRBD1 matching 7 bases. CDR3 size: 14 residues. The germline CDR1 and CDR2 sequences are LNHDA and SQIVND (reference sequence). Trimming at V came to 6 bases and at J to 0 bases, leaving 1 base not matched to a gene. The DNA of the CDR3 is TGTGCCAGTAGAGGGACAGCGAACACCGGGGAGCTGTTTTTT. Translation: CASRGTANTGELFF.

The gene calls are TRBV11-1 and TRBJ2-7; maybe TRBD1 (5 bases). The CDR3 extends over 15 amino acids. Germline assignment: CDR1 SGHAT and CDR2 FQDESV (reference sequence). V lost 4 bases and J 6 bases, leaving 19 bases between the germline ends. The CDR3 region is CASSSAGFSLGEQYF. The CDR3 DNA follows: TGTGCCAGCAGCTCCGCAGGGTTTAGTCTCGGCGAGCAGTACTTC.

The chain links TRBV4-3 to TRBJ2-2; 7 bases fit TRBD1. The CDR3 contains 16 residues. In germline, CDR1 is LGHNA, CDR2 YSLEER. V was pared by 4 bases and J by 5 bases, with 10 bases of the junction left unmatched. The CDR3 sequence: CASSRSGTAITGELFF. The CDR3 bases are TGCGCCAGCAGCCGTAGTGGGACAGCTATAACCGGGGAGCTGTTTTTT.

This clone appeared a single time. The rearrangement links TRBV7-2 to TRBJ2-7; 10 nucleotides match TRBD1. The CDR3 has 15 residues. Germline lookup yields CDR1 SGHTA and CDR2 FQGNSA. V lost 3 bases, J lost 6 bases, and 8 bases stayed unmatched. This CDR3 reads CASSFTGTGDSEQYF. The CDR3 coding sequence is TGTGCCAGCAGCTTTACCGGGACAGGGGACTCCGAGCAGTACTTC.

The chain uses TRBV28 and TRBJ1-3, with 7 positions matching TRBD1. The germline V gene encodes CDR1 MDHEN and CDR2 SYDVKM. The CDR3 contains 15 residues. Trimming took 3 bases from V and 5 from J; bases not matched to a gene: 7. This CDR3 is CASSLTGTDRNTIYF. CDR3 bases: TGTGCCAGCAGTTTGACCGGGACAGATAGAAACACCATATATTTT.

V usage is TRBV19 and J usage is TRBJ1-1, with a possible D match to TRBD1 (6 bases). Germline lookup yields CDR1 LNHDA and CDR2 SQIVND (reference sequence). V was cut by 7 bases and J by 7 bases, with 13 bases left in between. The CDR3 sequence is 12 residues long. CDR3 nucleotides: TGTGCCAGTACCAGGGACACCCGTGAAGCTTTCTTT. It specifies CASTRDTREAFF. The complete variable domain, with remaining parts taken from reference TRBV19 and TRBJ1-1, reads DGGITQSPKYLFRKEGQNVTLSCEQNLNHDAMYWYRQDPGQGLRLIYYSQIVNDFQKGDIAEGYSVSREKKESFPLTVTSAQKNPTAFYLCASTRDTREAFFGQGTRLTVV.

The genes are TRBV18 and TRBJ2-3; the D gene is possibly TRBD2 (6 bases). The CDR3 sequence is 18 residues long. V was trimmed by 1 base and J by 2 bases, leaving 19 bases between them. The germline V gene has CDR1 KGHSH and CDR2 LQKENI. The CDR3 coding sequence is TGTGCCAGCTCACCACTTCACCGACCGCGGGGTACCACAGATACGCAGTATTTT. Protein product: CASSPLHRPRGTTDTQYF.

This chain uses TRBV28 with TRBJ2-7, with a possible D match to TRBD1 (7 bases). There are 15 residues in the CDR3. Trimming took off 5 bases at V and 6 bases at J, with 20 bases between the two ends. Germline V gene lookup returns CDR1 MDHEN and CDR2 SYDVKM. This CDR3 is CASSLIQGRRCEQYF. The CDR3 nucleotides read TGTGCCAGCAGTCTTATACAGGGGAGGAGGTGCGAGCAGTACTTC.